This TCR beta chain came from a study of blood T cell repertoires in COVID-19. Study at large: Samples taken during acute and convalescent COVID-19 were collected in the United States, Italy and Spain. In each case, the material was cDNA or gDNA derived from T cells, B-cell-depleted T cells, or PBMCs.

Germline CDR1 SGHNT, CDR2 YENEEA. V dropped 0 bases and J dropped 1 base, with 14 bases sitting between them. This CDR3 spans 17 amino acids. In the original processing: Estimated nucleated cell counts came from reference gene primer amplification. Generated by immunoSEQ multiplex PCR, the TCRdb table keeps only in-frame clones and is missing some. V, J and clone size are those of that table, while D and trimming were read from the DNA. The sample includes about 170,000 clones, roughly 88% of them seen just once. Sequences were obtained from peripheral blood. V usage is TRBV11-3 and J usage is TRBJ2-3; tentative D call: TRBD1 (6 bases). This TCR came from a woman aged 80 or over with active or convalescent COVID-19. CDR3 loop: CASSLDGSGAGTDTQYF. CDR3 bases: TGTGCCAGCAGCTTAGATGGGTCAGGGGCGGGCACAGATACGCAGTATTTT.